This entry describes one T cell receptor beta chain. The data were obtained in a study of blood T cell repertoires in COVID-19. The CDR3 length is 14 residues. The junction had 4 bases not matched to a gene; V was cut back by 5 bases and J by 4 bases. Germline CDR1 and CDR2: MNHEY and SMNVEV (reference sequence). Profiling relied on immunoSEQ multiplex PCR, and the TCRdb table lists in-frame clones only, not all of them. Among about 480,000 clones listed, approximately 91% were seen once. The sequencing input was peripheral blood. The V and J genes are TRBV27 and TRBJ1-1; 10 nucleotides line up with TRBD1. This clonotype originated in a woman aged 45-65 years with COVID-19, enrolled during active disease. CDR3 in DNA: TGTGCCAGCAGTGGGACAGGGGTCATCACTGAAGCTTTCTTT. Protein product: CASSGTGVITEAFF.